These 19 T cell receptor beta chains share one sample of origin, sequenced in a study of shared T cell receptors in the human thymus. Repertoires were generated with immunoSEQ multiplex PCR, while TCRdb's copy carries only in-frame clones and drops some. This sample carries about 660,000 clones, 70% to 90% of them seen once, and the ten largest clones take 0.01%. A further study also used this sample, focusing on human thymus T cells.

The sample comprised thymocytes. Receptors originate from a boy under two years old with a congenital heart defect.

This chain links TRBV27 with TRBJ2-7, with 8 nucleotides matching TRBD1. Trimming removed 0 bases from V and 3 bases from J; junction bases left unmatched: 7. CDR3 length: 16 amino acids. In germline, CDR1 is MNHEY, CDR2 SMNVEV (reference sequence). The chain's CDR3 is CASSLSGRTGIYEQYF. The CDR3, as DNA: TGTGCCAGCAGTTTATCTGGACGGACAGGGATCTACGAGCAGTACTTC.

The chain carries TRBV2 and TRBJ1-5; tentative D call: TRBD1 (5 bases). V gave up 8 bases and J gave up 4 bases, with 9 bases separating them. This CDR3 comprises 12 residues. The germline CDR1 and CDR2 sequences are SNHLY and FYNNEI. CDR3 protein: CASAGRNQPQHF. The CDR3 DNA is TGTGCCAGCGCAGGGCGGAATCAGCCCCAGCATTTT.

This clone was seen only once. The chain combines TRBV6-5 with TRBJ2-7; the match to TRBD2 covers 11 bases. J lost 6 bases, V lost 2 bases, and 9 bases had no gene match. The CDR3 spans 16 residues. Germline V gene sequence: CDR1 MNHEY, CDR2 SVGAGI. For the CDR3, the DNA is TGTGCCAGCAGTTACCTTAGCGGGAGGGCCCTCGCCGAGCAGTACTTC. This translates into CASSYLSGRALAEQYF.

The chain uses TRBV11-2 and TRBJ2-7; 7 nucleotides agree with TRBD1. The CDR3 is 13 residues long. The germline gives CDR1 SGHAT, CDR2 FQNNGV. V was clipped by 6 bases and J by 5 bases; unmatched bases: 7. The CDR3: CASRLTGVDEQYF. In DNA, the CDR3 is TGTGCCAGCAGACTTACAGGGGTTGACGAGCAGTACTTC. The full variable domain, its missing parts supplied by reference TRBV11-2 and TRBJ2-7, is EAGVAQSPRYKIIEKRQSVAFWCNPISGHATLYWYQQILGQGPKLLIQFQNNGVVDDSQLPKDRFSAERLKGVDSTLKIQPAKLEDSAVYLCASRLTGVDEQYFGPGTRLTVT.

The V and J genes are TRBV25-1 and TRBJ2-3, with 7 positions matching TRBD1. CDR1 and CDR2 (germline): MGHDK, SYGVNS. The junction had 6 bases not matched to a gene; V was cut back by 6 bases and J by 3 bases. CDR3 length equals 14 residues. Here the CDR3 DNA reads TGTGCCAGCAGAGACAGGGTTGGTACAGATACGCAGTATTTT. Protein product: CASRDRVGTDTQYF.

The rearrangement joins TRBV19 to TRBJ2-2; 9 bases line up with TRBD2. CDR1 is LNHDA, CDR2 SQIVND, per germline (reference sequence). This CDR3 comprises 16 residues. V was pared by 4 bases and J by 5 bases, with 8 bases of the junction left unmatched. The CDR3: CASSRPSGAGTGELFF. The CDR3 nucleotides read TGTGCCAGTAGTAGACCTAGCGGGGCGGGGACCGGGGAGCTGTTTTTT.

This sequence joins TRBV11-3 and TRBJ1-2; a weak D match, TRBD1 (6 bases). Trimming took off 5 bases at V and 8 bases at J, with 21 bases between the two ends. The CDR3 has 15 residues. The germline gives CDR1 SGHNT, CDR2 YENEEA. CDR3 nucleotide sequence: TGTGCCAGCAGCACCGAGGCCGGGGGGCGCGGGGGCTACACCTTC. Translation gives CASSTEAGGRGGYTF.

The chain couples TRBV4-3 to TRBJ2-7, with 10 positions matching TRBD2. This CDR3 comprises 18 residues. V dropped 0 bases and J dropped 13; count of bases not matched to a gene: 21. In germline, CDR1 is LGHNA, CDR2 YSLEER. The CDR3 sequence is CASSQEGPPTSGCSPDYF. In DNA, the CDR3 is TGCGCCAGCAGCCAAGAAGGGCCGCCGACTAGCGGGTGTTCCCCCGACTACTTC.

The V gene is TRBV27, the J gene TRBJ2-1; D is undetermined. Trimming cost V 2 bases and J 2 bases, with 16 bases left between them. Germline V gene lookup returns CDR1 MNHEY and CDR2 SMNVEV (reference sequence). This CDR3 is 17 amino acids long. CDR3 nucleotides: TGTGCCAGCAGTTTACCCAGCCTGGCGGAAACCTACAATGAGCAGTTCTTC. Translation: CASSLPSLAETYNEQFF.

The V and J genes are TRBV5-4 and TRBJ2-1, with D possibly matching TRBD2 (5 bases). Germline assignment: CDR1 SGHNT and CDR2 YYREEE (reference sequence). The CDR3 runs 12 residues. V lost 4 bases and J 7 bases, leaving 9 bases between the germline ends. The CDR3 loop reads CASSASGNEQFF. The CDR3 DNA reads as TGTGCCAGCAGCGCCAGCGGTAATGAGCAGTTCTTC.

V is TRBV5-4 and J is TRBJ2-1; unclear D gene. Germline V CDR1 and CDR2: SGHNT, YYREEE (reference sequence). V was clipped by 4 bases and J by 0 bases, with 11 bases between them. The CDR3 totals 15 residues. The CDR3: CASSQIDLSYNEQFF. The CDR3 DNA reads TGTGCCAGCAGCCAGATCGATCTCTCCTACAATGAGCAGTTCTTC.

The gene calls are TRBV5-6 and TRBJ2-3; D unclear. The V and J ends lost 3 bases and 2 bases respectively, with 10 bases between them. From germline, CDR1 is SGHDT and CDR2 YYEEEE. This CDR3 is 14 amino acids long. The CDR3 DNA reads TGTGCCAGCAGCTCTCCCCCCTTCACAGATACGCAGTATTTT. Its protein is CASSSPPFTDTQYF. The whole variable domain, filled in from reference TRBV5-6 and TRBJ2-3, reads DAGVTQSPTHLIKTRGQQVTLRCSPKSGHDTVSWYQQALGQGPQFIFQYYEEEERQRGNFPDRFSGHQFPNYSSELNVNALLLGDSALYLCASSSPPFTDTQYFGPGTRLTVL.

The V gene is TRBV10-1, the J gene TRBJ2-6; D is unclear. V lost 0 bases to trimming and J lost 1 base, with 7 bases between them. Per germline, CDR1 WNHNN and CDR2 SYGVQD (reference sequence). This CDR3 comprises 16 residues. The CDR3 region has the DNA TGCGCCAGCAGTGAGTCAACTGTTTCTGGGGCCAACGTCCTGACTTTC. Translated: CASSESTVSGANVLTF.

The chain couples TRBV5-1 to TRBJ2-1, with 12 bases aligning to TRBD2. V shed 3 bases, J shed 3 bases, and the junction held 4 bases outside the gene matches. Per germline, CDR1 SGHRS and CDR2 YFSETQ. This CDR3 is 16 amino acids long. The CDR3 nucleotides read TGCGCCAGCAGCTCGGGACTAGCGGGCAACTACAATGAGCAGTTCTTC. This gives the protein CASSSGLAGNYNEQFF.

This clone was seen just once. The V gene is TRBV9, the J gene TRBJ2-2; D is possibly TRBD2 (6 bases). The germline V and J ends were trimmed by 4 bases and 0 bases, with 13 bases remaining between them. This CDR3 comprises 16 residues. The V gene's germline CDR1 is SGDLS and CDR2 YYNGEE. The CDR3 DNA reads TGTGCCAGCAGCCCAATGGGGGGAGCGAACACCGGGGAGCTGTTTTTT. The encoded protein is CASSPMGGANTGELFF.

The chain recombines TRBV6-4 with TRBJ2-7; D remains ambiguous. Trimming pared 0 bases from V and 5 bases from J, leaving 8 bases between. The germline V gene has CDR1 MRHNA and CDR2 SNTAGT. CDR3 length: 13 amino acids. This CDR3 is CASSDSEAHEQYF. For the CDR3, the DNA is TGTGCCAGCAGTGACTCCGAGGCCCACGAGCAGTACTTC.

This chain uses TRBV5-1 with TRBJ2-1, with a possible D match to TRBD2 (7 bases). The germline V and J ends were trimmed by 3 bases and 10 bases, with 20 bases remaining between them. The germline gives CDR1 SGHRS, CDR2 YFSETQ. This CDR3 spans 15 amino acids. The CDR3 region is CASSSTSRGAGEQFF. In DNA, the CDR3 is TGCGCCAGCAGCTCGACTAGCCGGGGGGCGGGGGAGCAGTTCTTC.

This chain uses TRBV5-1 with TRBJ2-7, with 7 bases aligning to TRBD2. V shed 0 bases and J 6 bases; nucleotides not matched to a gene: 9. CDR1 is SGHRS, CDR2 YFSETQ, per germline. The CDR3 totals 15 residues. CDR3 region: CASSLDRDYPFEQYF. CDR3 DNA: TGCGCCAGCAGCTTGGATCGGGACTACCCTTTCGAGCAGTACTTC.

The V and J genes are TRBV7-4 and TRBJ1-1; maybe TRBD1 (5 bases). The germline V gene has CDR1 SGHVT and CDR2 SQSDAQ. The CDR3 consists of 15 residues. V lost 1 base, J lost 5 bases, and 14 bases lay in between. The CDR3 spells CASSLEGRRGTEAFF. The CDR3 DNA reads as TGTGCCAGCAGCTTAGAAGGCAGGCGGGGGACTGAAGCTTTCTTT.